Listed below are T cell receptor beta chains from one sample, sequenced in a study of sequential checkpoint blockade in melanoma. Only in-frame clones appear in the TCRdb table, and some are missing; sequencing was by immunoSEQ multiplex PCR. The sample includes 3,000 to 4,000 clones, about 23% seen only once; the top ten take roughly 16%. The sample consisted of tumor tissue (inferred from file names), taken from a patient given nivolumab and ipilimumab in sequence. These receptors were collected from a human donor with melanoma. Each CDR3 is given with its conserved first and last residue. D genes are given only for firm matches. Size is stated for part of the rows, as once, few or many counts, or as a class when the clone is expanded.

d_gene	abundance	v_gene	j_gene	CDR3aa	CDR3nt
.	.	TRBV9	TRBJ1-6	CASSVGGRTSYNSPLHF	TGTGCCAGCAGCGTTGGTGGCCGAACGTCCTATAATTCACCCCTCCACTTT
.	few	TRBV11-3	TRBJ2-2	CASSLTYRDTGELFF	TGTGCCAGCAGCTTAACCTACCGGGACACCGGGGAGCTGTTTTTT
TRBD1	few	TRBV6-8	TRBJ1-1	CASTPTGLNTEAFF	TGTGCCAGCACACCGACAGGGCTGAACACTGAAGCTTTCTTT
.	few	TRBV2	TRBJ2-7	CASSEGTGSYEQYF	TGTGCCAGCAGTGAAGGGACGGGCTCCTACGAGCAGTACTTC
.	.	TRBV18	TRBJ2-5	CASSLRTQETQYF	TGTGCCAGCTCACTGAGAACTCAAGAGACCCAGTACTTC
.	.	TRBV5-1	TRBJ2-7	CASSWMKTGYEQYF	TGCGCCAGCAGCTGGATGAAAACAGGGTACGAGCAGTACTTC
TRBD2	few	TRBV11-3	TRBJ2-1	CASSLLLGRANNEQFF	TGTGCCAGCAGCTTACTACTAGGGAGGGCTAACAATGAGCAGTTCTTC
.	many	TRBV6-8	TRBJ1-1	CASSPETAWTDNTEAFF	TGTGCCAGCAGTCCGGAGACGGCCTGGACAGACAACACTGAAGCTTTCTTT
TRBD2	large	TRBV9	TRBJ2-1	CASSVGGGIDEQFF	TGTGCCAGCAGCGTAGGCGGGGGGATCGATGAGCAGTTCTTC
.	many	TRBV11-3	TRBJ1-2	CASSSVGSNYGYTF	TGTGCCAGCAGCTCCGTGGGTTCTAACTATGGCTACACCTTC
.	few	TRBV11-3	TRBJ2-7	CASSLFGGRVAYEQYF	TGTGCCAGCAGCTTATTTGGGGGCCGGGTGGCCTACGAGCAGTACTTC
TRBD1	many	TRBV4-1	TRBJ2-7	CASSQVLGQGYYEQYF	TGCGCCAGCAGCCAGGTTCTGGGACAGGGGTACTACGAGCAGTACTTC
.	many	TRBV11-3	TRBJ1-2	CASSPRRSNYGYTF	TGTGCCAGCAGCCCCCGGCGGTCAAACTATGGCTACACCTTC
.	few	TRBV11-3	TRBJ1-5	CASSFDTIGNQPQHF	TGTGCCAGCAGCTTCGACACAATCGGCAATCAGCCCCAGCATTTT
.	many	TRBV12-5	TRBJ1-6	CASTSSGGLHNSPLHF	TGTGCCAGCACCTCTTCTGGGGGACTGCATAATTCACCCCTCCACTTT
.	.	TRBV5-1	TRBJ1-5	CASSLPGRVNQPQHF	TGCGCCAGCAGCTTGCCGGGACGGGTGAATCAGCCCCAGCATTTT
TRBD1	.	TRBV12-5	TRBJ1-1	CATKGGWNTEAFF	TGTGCCACCAAAGGGGGCTGGAACACTGAAGCTTTCTTT
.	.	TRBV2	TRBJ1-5	CASSPGQFSNQPQHF	TGTGCCAGCAGTCCCGGACAGTTTAGCAATCAGCCCCAGCATTTT
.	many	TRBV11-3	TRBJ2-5	CASSLPVLAAGKETQYF	TGTGCCAGCAGCTTGCCCGTTCTGGCCGCGGGGAAAGAGACCCAGTACTTC
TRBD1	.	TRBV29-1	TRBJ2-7	CSVSYRDRVSYEQYF	TGCAGCGTGAGTTACCGGGACAGGGTTTCCTACGAGCAGTACTTC
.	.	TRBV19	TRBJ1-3	CASSPKLAILGNTIYF	TGTGCCAGTAGTCCAAAACTAGCCATTCTTGGAAACACCATATATTTT
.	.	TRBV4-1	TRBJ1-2	CASSQDHVQGTSANYGYTF	TGCGCCAGCAGCCAAGATCACGTCCAGGGAACGTCGGCTAACTATGGCTACACCTTC
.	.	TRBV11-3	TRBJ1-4	CASSPPGPMYATNEKLFF	TGTGCCAGCAGCCCCCCCGGGCCGATGTATGCAACTAATGAAAAACTGTTTTTT
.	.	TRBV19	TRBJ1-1	CASSNRIAEAFF	TGTGCCAGTAGTAACAGGATTGCTGAAGCTTTCTTT
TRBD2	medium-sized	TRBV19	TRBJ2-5	CASSIGSGGYQETQYF	TGTGCCAGTAGTATAGGTAGCGGGGGGTACCAAGAGACCCAGTACTTC
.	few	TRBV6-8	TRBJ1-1	CAISVGGENTEAFF	TGTGCCATCAGTGTCGGGGGGGAAAACACTGAAGCTTTCTTT
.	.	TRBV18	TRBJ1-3	CASSPQQLEAGNTIYF	TGTGCCAGCTCACCCCAACAGCTAGAAGCCGGAAACACCATATATTTT
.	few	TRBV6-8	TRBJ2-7	CASTRTDLYEQYF	TGTGCCAGCACCCGGACAGACCTTTACGAGCAGTACTTC
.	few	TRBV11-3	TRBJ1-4	CASSLEGDATNEKLFF	TGTGCCAGCAGCTTGGAAGGTGACGCAACTAATGAAAAACTGTTTTTT
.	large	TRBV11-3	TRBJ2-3	CASSLPWSGGADTQYF	TGTGCCAGCAGCTTGCCGTGGAGCGGTGGTGCAGATACGCAGTATTTT
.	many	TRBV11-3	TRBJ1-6	CASSLWSSGVNSPLHF	TGTGCCAGCAGCTTGTGGAGCTCGGGAGTTAATTCACCCCTCCACTTT
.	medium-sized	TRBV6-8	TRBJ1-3	CASRGSLSGNTIYF	TGTGCCAGCAGGGGGTCTCTCTCTGGAAACACCATATATTTT
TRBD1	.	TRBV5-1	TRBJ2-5	CASSLEHRGTETQYF	TGCGCCAGCAGCTTGGAGCACAGGGGCACAGAGACCCAGTACTTC
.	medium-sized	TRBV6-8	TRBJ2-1	CASSGRGYSYNEQFF	TGTGCCAGCAGCGGAAGGGGATACTCCTACAATGAGCAGTTCTTC
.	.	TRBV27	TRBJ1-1	CASSLLTGGEGFF	TGTGCCAGCAGTTTATTAACAGGCGGAGAGGGTTTCTTT
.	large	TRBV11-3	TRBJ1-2	CASSLDSIANYGYTF	TGTGCCAGCAGCTTGGACTCGATAGCTAACTATGGCTACACCTTC
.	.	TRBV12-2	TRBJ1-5	CARTNNLGGRGDQPQHF	TGTGCAAGGACTAATAACCTTGGGGGGAGAGGTGATCAGCCCCAGCATTTT
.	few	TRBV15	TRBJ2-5	CATSSGFSLETQYF	TGTGCCACCAGCAGTGGGTTCTCTCTGGAGACCCAGTACTTC
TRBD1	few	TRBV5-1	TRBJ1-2	CASSLVGRGLDGYTF	TGCGCCAGCAGCTTGGTTGGCAGGGGGCTTGATGGCTACACCTTC
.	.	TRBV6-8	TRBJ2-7	CASSKEGGWSYEQYF	TGTGCCAGCAGTAAAGAGGGGGGCTGGTCCTACGAGCAGTACTTC
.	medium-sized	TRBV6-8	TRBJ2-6	CASKSGLASGANVLTF	TGTGCCAGCAAGTCGGGGTTAGCCTCTGGGGCCAACGTCCTGACTTTC
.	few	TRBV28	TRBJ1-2	CASSFPLTQDLTGFLYGYTF	TGTGCCAGCAGTTTTCCTCTAACGCAGGATTTGACAGGTTTCCTATATGGCTACACCTTC
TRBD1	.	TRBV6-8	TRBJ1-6	CASSYTKYPGTVAALHF	TGTGCCAGCAGTTACACCAAATACCCCGGGACAGTGGCAGCCCTCCACTTT
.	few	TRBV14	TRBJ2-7	CASSQYRVYEQYF	TGTGCCAGCAGCCAGTACAGGGTTTACGAGCAGTACTTC
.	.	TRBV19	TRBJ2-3	CASRREDESTDTQYF	TGTGCCAGTAGAAGGGAGGACGAAAGCACAGATACGCAGTATTTT
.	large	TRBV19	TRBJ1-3	CASSIGSSGNTIYF	TGTGCCAGTAGTATCGGGAGCTCTGGAAACACCATATATTTT
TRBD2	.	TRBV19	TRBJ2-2	CASSGRTSASGELFF	TGTGCCAGTAGTGGGCGGACTAGCGCGTCCGGGGAGCTGTTTTTT
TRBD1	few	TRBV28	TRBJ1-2	CASSFLRTGGGYTF	TGTGCCAGCAGTTTCCTACGGACAGGGGGTGGCTACACCTTC
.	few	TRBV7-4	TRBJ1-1	CASSRPGLNTEAFF	TGTGCCAGCAGCCGTCCAGGACTGAACACTGAAGCTTTCTTT
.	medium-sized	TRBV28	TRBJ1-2	CASSRSAGFRGYTF	TGTGCCAGCAGCCGTAGCGCGGGATTCAGGGGCTACACCTTC
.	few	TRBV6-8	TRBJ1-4	CASSYRDPGDSANEKLFF	TGTGCCAGCAGTTACCGAGACCCTGGAGATTCGGCTAATGAAAAACTGTTTTTT
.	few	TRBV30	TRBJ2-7	CAWSVVGEMVYEQYF	TGTGCCTGGAGTGTTGTGGGGGAAATGGTCTACGAGCAGTACTTC
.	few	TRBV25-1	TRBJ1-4	CASMDGINEKLFF	TGTGCCAGCATGGATGGGATTAATGAAAAACTGTTTTTT
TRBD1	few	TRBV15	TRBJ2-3	CATSSRDRVTDTQYF	TGTGCCACCAGCAGCCGGGACAGGGTAACAGATACGCAGTATTTT
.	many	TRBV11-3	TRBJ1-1	CASSLDTVTDTEAFF	TGTGCCAGCAGCTTAGATACCGTAACGGACACTGAAGCTTTCTTT
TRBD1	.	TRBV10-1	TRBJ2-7	CASSDGTGKIYEQYF	TGCGCCAGCAGTGATGGGACAGGGAAAATCTACGAGCAGTACTTC
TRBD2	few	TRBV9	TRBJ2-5	CASSVGSGGNQETQYF	TGTGCCAGCAGCGTGGGGAGCGGGGGGAACCAAGAGACCCAGTACTTC
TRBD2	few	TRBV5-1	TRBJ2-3	CASSGSGGALDTQYF	TGCGCCAGCAGCGGAAGCGGGGGGGCCCTAGATACGCAGTATTTT
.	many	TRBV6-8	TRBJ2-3	CASSYRFVTDTQYF	TGTGCCAGCAGTTACCGATTCGTAACAGATACGCAGTATTTT